Listed below are T cell receptor beta chains from one sample, sequenced in a study of blood T cell repertoires in COVID-19. TCRdb keeps only in-frame clones here, not all; method: immunoSEQ multiplex PCR. The sample contains just over 250,000 clones, about nine tenths of which appear only once. The sequencing sample was made of peripheral blood. The source of these receptors is a young adult with COVID-19, enrolled during active disease. Each CDR3 is given with its conserved first and last residue. The order of the fields is V gene, J gene, D gene, clone size, CDR3 DNA, CDR3 protein. D genes are given only for firm matches. Clone sizes are given selectively: once, few, many, or a class where the clone is expanded.

TRBV4-1,TRBJ2-1,TRBD2,.,TGCGCCAGCAGCCAAGAATTTTCGGGACTAGCGGGAGAGGGCAATGAGCAGTTCTTC,CASSQEFSGLAGEGNEQFF
TRBV2,TRBJ2-2,TRBD2,.,TGTGCCAGCAGTGTGGGACTAGCGGGAGGGCCCACCGGGGAGCTGTTTTTT,CASSVGLAGGPTGELFF
TRBV2,TRBJ1-6,.,.,TGTGCCAGCAGTGAAGCCCCGTTTTCACCCCTCCACTTT,CASSEAPFSPLHF
TRBV4-2,TRBJ1-5,.,.,TGTGCCAGCAGCTACGAACTCAATCAGCCCCAGCATTTT,CASSYELNQPQHF
TRBV27,TRBJ2-7,.,.,TGTGCCAGCAGTTTATCGTCCTACTACGAGCAGTACTTC,CASSLSSYYEQYF
TRBV4-1,TRBJ1-6,.,.,TGCGCCAGCAGCCTCCAGTTGTCCTATAATTCACCCCTCCACTTT,CASSLQLSYNSPLHF
TRBV24-1,TRBJ1-3,TRBD1,.,TGTGCCCTTCCTGATACAGGGGCTGGAAACACCATATATTTT,CALPDTGAGNTIYF
TRBV4-1,TRBJ1-3,.,.,TGCGCCAGCAGCCCTGTATTTAGCTCTGGAAACACCATATATTTT,CASSPVFSSGNTIYF
TRBV6-6,TRBJ2-1,.,once,TGTGCCAGCAGTTATGGGGAGCCTGACAATGAGCAGTTCTTC,CASSYGEPDNEQFF
TRBV6-6,TRBJ2-1,.,.,TGTGCCAGCAGTTACCCAGGGGTTAAAGGGAATGAGCAGTTCTTC,CASSYPGVKGNEQFF
TRBV29-1,TRBJ1-2,.,.,TGCAGCGTTGAAGTGACAGCTAACTATGGCTACACCTTC,CSVEVTANYGYTF
TRBV5-1,TRBJ2-7,.,.,TGCGCCAGCAGCTTGGAGCCAGGGTCGGGTTACGAGCAGTACTTC,CASSLEPGSGYEQYF
TRBV28,TRBJ2-5,.,.,TGTGCCAGCAGGGAGGGGACAGCCCAAGAGACCCAGTACTTC,CASREGTAQETQYF